A single sample is the source of the 19 T cell receptor beta chains below, sequenced in a study of cytomegalovirus exposure and HLA in healthy donors. The PCR had 60 Vbeta and 13 Jbeta primers. Data came from immunoSEQ multiplex PCR; TCRdb stores just in-frame clones and leaves some out. The data show fewer than 110,000 clones, 75% to 90% seen once. The sample was PBMCs. The receptors here all came from a man between 25 and 39 years old in good health and CMV-seronegative.

The chain carries TRBV4-2 and TRBJ2-7, with a weak D call TRBD2 (6 bases). Germline CDR1 LGHNA, CDR2 YNFKEQ. The CDR3 has 15 residues. The V end lost 0 bases, the J end lost 4 bases, and 13 bases lay between the germline ends. The CDR3 DNA sequence: TGTGCCAGCAGCCAAGACCTGGCAGGGAGGTACGAGCAGTACTTC. Translated, it gives CASSQDLAGRYEQYF.

The gene calls are TRBV4-1 and TRBJ2-1; TRBD1 is a possible D gene (6 bases). Germline values: CDR1 MGHRA, CDR2 YSYEKL. V shed 4 bases and J shed 5 bases, with 18 bases lying between them. The CDR3 has 16 amino acids. The CDR3 coding sequence is TGCGCCAGCAGCCCTCGAGTCAACAGGGAGAACAATGAGCAGTTCTTC. It is translated as CASSPRVNRENNEQFF.

The chain combines TRBV4-2 with TRBJ1-1; D may be TRBD1 (5 bases). The CDR3 covers 16 residues. Trimming stripped 0 bases from V and 1 base from J, with 12 bases between. Germline assignment: CDR1 LGHNA and CDR2 YNFKEQ. CDR3 in DNA: TGTGCCAGCAGCCAAGATTATCGACAGACGAACACTGAAGCTTTCTTT. As protein: CASSQDYRQTNTEAFF.

This rearrangement joins TRBV6-5 to TRBJ2-1; D perhaps matches TRBD1 (6 bases). Per the germline V gene, CDR1 is MNHEY and CDR2 is SVGAGI. V was clipped by 4 bases and J by 8 bases, with 15 bases between them. CDR3 length: 14 residues. CDR3 nucleotide sequence: TGTGCCAGCAGTTTCAACGCCGGGACACATGAGCAGTTCTTC. It specifies CASSFNAGTHEQFF.

This clone was recorded once. The chain has TRBV6-1 and TRBJ1-2; D perhaps matches TRBD1 (5 bases). The CDR3 has 17 residues. V lost 2 bases, J lost 4 bases, and 20 bases lay in between. Germline assignment: CDR1 MNHNS and CDR2 SASEGT. The CDR3 bases are TGTGCCAGCAGTGAATGGGGACGGGCGAAGGGAGGCTATGGCTACACCTTC. Residues: CASSEWGRAKGGYGYTF.

The V gene is TRBV10-3, the J gene TRBJ1-4; D uncertain. Trimming stripped 4 bases from V and 6 bases from J, with 15 bases between. Germline-derived CDR1 and CDR2 are ENHRY and SYGVKD. This CDR3 has 15 amino acids. The CDR3 DNA sequence: TGTGCCATCAGTGGGACCGGGAGTAGGGATGAAAAACTGTTTTTT. Translation: CAISGTGSRDEKLFF.

The V and J genes are TRBV29-1 and TRBJ2-3, with 12 positions matching TRBD2. Germline V gene sequence: CDR1 SQVTM, CDR2 ANQGSEA. The trim removed 8 bases at V and 0 bases at J, leaving 6 bases unmatched. The CDR3 sequence is 15 residues long. The CDR3 sequence: CSSLGLAGSTDTQYF. The DNA for the CDR3 is TGCAGCTCCTTAGGACTAGCGGGGAGCACAGATACGCAGTATTTT.

This clone was detected only once. The CDR3 here is CASSFGPSGRSEDTQYF. The CDR3 coding sequence is TGTGCCAGCAGCTTCGGTCCTAGCGGGAGGTCTGAGGATACGCAGTATTTT. V is TRBV7-2 and J is TRBJ2-3; TRBD2 matches 11 bases. V dropped 3 bases and J dropped 6; count of bases not matched to a gene: 11. The CDR3 has 17 amino acids. CDR1 and CDR2 from the germline V gene are SGHTA and FQGNSA. Drawing the rest from reference TRBV7-2 and TRBJ2-3, the complete variable domain is GAGVSQSPSNKVTEKGKDVELRCDPISGHTALYWYRQSLGQGLEFLIYFQGNSAPDKSGLPSDRFSAERTGGSVSTLTIQRTQQEDSAVYLCASSFGPSGRSEDTQYFGPGTRLTVL.

This clone is a singleton in its sample. The rearrangement joins TRBV13 to TRBJ2-3, with 8 bases fitting TRBD2. Germline V gene sequence: CDR1 PRHDT, CDR2 FYEKMQ (reference sequence). V lost 1 base and J lost 7; bases outside the gene matches: 10. The CDR3 has 16 amino acids. The CDR3 protein is CASSLEPPSGPNTQYF. CDR3 bases: TGTGCCAGCAGCTTAGAACCCCCTAGCGGGCCCAATACGCAGTATTTT.

The chain recombines TRBV7-2 with TRBJ2-7; TRBD2 agrees at 13 bases. This CDR3 contains 18 residues. V lost 3 bases and J lost 4; bases outside the gene matches: 12. Germline CDR1 is SGHTA and CDR2 is FQGNSA. This CDR3 is CASSFRTSGGQLWYEQYF. In nucleotides, the CDR3 is TGTGCCAGCAGCTTTCGGACTAGCGGGGGCCAGCTGTGGTACGAGCAGTACTTC.

V is TRBV9 and J is TRBJ2-1, with TRBD2 as a possible D gene (5 bases). Germline loops: CDR1 SGDLS, CDR2 YYNGEE. Trimming cost V 2 bases and J 1 base, with 13 bases left between them. The CDR3 has 16 amino acids. The CDR3 region is CASSVRAERSYNEQFF. The CDR3 DNA reads as TGTGCCAGCAGCGTGCGGGCGGAGCGGTCCTACAATGAGCAGTTCTTC.

V usage is TRBV15 and J usage is TRBJ2-2, with 12 bases identical to TRBD2. V lost 7 bases to trimming and J lost 7 bases; unmatched junction nucleotides: 10. CDR1 is LNHNV and CDR2 is YYDKDF in the germline V gene (reference sequence). This CDR3 region has 16 residues. The CDR3 is CATTPGLAGPYGELFF. The DNA for the CDR3 is TGTGCCACCACCCCGGGACTAGCGGGTCCATACGGGGAGCTGTTTTTT. The full variable domain, rest sourced from reference TRBV15 and TRBJ2-2, is DAMVIQNPRYQVTQFGKPVTLSCSQTLNHNVMYWYQQKSSQAPKLLFHYYDKDFNNEADTPDNFQSRRPNTSFCFLDIRSPGLGDTAMYLCATTPGLAGPYGELFFGEGSRLTVL.

This chain connects TRBV30 to TRBJ1-2; 7 bases are shared with TRBD1. The V and J ends lost 5 bases and 6 bases, in that order; junction bases with no gene match: 9. The CDR3 runs 13 residues. Germline V gene sequence: CDR1 GTSNPN, CDR2 SVGIG (reference sequence). The CDR3 here is CAWESTGADGYTF. CDR3 sequence (DNA): TGTGCCTGGGAATCCACAGGGGCTGATGGCTACACCTTC.

The chain carries TRBV7-8 and TRBJ2-5, with TRBD2 identical over 13 bases. The CDR3 runs 16 residues. V was clipped by 1 base and J by 7 bases; unmatched bases: 6. Germline V CDR1 and CDR2: SGHVS, FQNEAQ. The CDR3 protein is CASSLEGLAGIGTQYF. The CDR3 bases are TGTGCCAGCAGCTTAGAGGGACTAGCGGGGATCGGGACCCAGTACTTC.

This clone has a single count. The junction departs from the called germline gene at one end, perhaps through a read error. The chain couples TRBV7-2 to TRBJ1-6, with D hard to call. Germline CDR1 is SGHTA and CDR2 is FQGNSA. The CDR3 is 15 amino acids. In DNA form, the CDR3 reads TGTGCCAGCAGCTTAGTAGCCGTTTCGAGTGAACCCCTGCACTTT. It yields the protein CASSLVAVSSEPLHF.

The chain combines TRBV5-4 with TRBJ2-7; 9 positions agree with TRBD1. This CDR3 contains 16 residues. Germline V gene sequence: CDR1 SGHNT, CDR2 YYREEE (reference sequence). Trimming at V came to 4 bases and at J to 4 bases, leaving 12 bases not matched to a gene. The CDR3 reads CASSGGVTGGAYEQYF. The DNA for the CDR3 is TGTGCCAGCAGCGGTGGGGTAACAGGGGGCGCTTACGAGCAGTACTTC.

This chain links TRBV7-2 with TRBJ1-1; the D is unclear. Trimming pared 6 bases from V and 0 bases from J, leaving 11 bases between. The CDR3 length is 14 residues. Germline V gene sequence: CDR1 SGHTA, CDR2 FQGNSA. The CDR3 reads CASSREGMNTEAFF. DNA for the CDR3: TGTGCCAGCAGTCGGGAGGGCATGAACACTGAAGCTTTCTTT.

V gene TRBV11-1 combines with J gene TRBJ2-7; D is possibly TRBD1 (5 bases). The CDR3 is 12 amino acids. Germline lookup yields CDR1 SGHAT and CDR2 FQDESV (reference sequence). Trimming pared 4 bases from V and 6 bases from J, leaving 10 bases between. The CDR3, as DNA: TGTGCCAGCAGCTCCAGGGCTGGCGAGCAGTACTTC. This gives the protein CASSSRAGEQYF.

CDR3 loop: CASSQGQNQETQYF. The DNA for the CDR3 is TGTGCCAGCAGCCAGGGACAGAATCAAGAGACCCAGTACTTC. The chain uses TRBV7-2 and TRBJ2-5, with 7 bases aligning to TRBD1. The CDR3 consists of 14 residues. Unmatched junction bases numbered 5, after V lost 5 bases and J lost 2 bases. Germline V gives CDR1 SGHTA, CDR2 FQGNSA. Based on the CDR3 plus reference TRBV7-2 and TRBJ2-5, the full variable domain is GAGVSQSPSNKVTEKGKDVELRCDPISGHTALYWYRQSLGQGLEFLIYFQGNSAPDKSGLPSDRFSAERTGGSVSTLTIQRTQQEDSAVYLCASSQGQNQETQYFGPGTRLLVL.